Below, 9 T cell receptor beta chains from the same sample are listed, as sequenced in a study of blood T cell repertoires in COVID-19. Assay used: immunoSEQ multiplex PCR; TCRdb lists only in-frame clones, some missing. This sample yields over 130,000 clones, of which about 87% are seen a single time; roughly 2.5% belongs to the top ten. The source material was peripheral blood. The receptors originated from a human donor with COVID-19, enrolled during active disease. The donor label of this sample is uncertain.

The gene calls are TRBV10-3 and TRBJ1-1; TRBD1 is a possible D gene (6 bases). Looked up from germline, CDR1 is ENHRY and CDR2 is SYGVKD. Trimming took 4 bases from V and 5 from J, leaving 11 bases between them. This CDR3 region has 13 residues. CDR3: CAISGDTGTEAFF. As DNA, the CDR3 is TGTGCCATCAGTGGGGACACGGGAACTGAAGCTTTCTTT.

This clone has a single count. The chain joins TRBV28 to TRBJ1-5, with TRBD1 as a possible D gene (6 bases). Per germline, CDR1 MDHEN and CDR2 SYDVKM. The V and J ends lost 6 bases and 0 bases respectively, with 12 bases between them. CDR3 length equals 15 residues. The CDR3 nucleotides read TGTGCCAGCAGCCCTCAGGGGACTAGCAATCAGCCCCAGCATTTT. Its protein product is CASSPQGTSNQPQHF.

J is TRBJ2-1 and V is TRBV2; 14 bases align to TRBD2. There are 16 residues in the CDR3. J lost 4 bases, V lost 6 bases, and 5 bases had no gene match. Germline lookup yields CDR1 SNHLY and CDR2 FYNNEI. This CDR3 reads CASRKGLAGAYNEQFF. CDR3 nucleotide sequence: TGTGCCAGCAGGAAGGGACTAGCGGGAGCTTACAATGAGCAGTTCTTC.

J is TRBJ2-7 and V is TRBV2; tentatively, D is TRBD2 (5 bases). Germline V gene lookup returns CDR1 SNHLY and CDR2 FYNNEI. The V gene lost 7 bases and the J gene lost 2 bases, with 18 bases spanning the gap. This CDR3 is built from 15 residues. CDR3 loop: CASTRAPAEAYEQYF. As DNA, the CDR3 is TGTGCCAGCACCCGGGCACCAGCGGAGGCCTACGAGCAGTACTTC. Together with reference TRBV2 and TRBJ2-7, the CDR3 gives the full variable domain: EPEVTQTPSHQVTQMGQEVILRCVPISNHLYFYWYRQILGQKVEFLVSFYNNEISEKSEIFDDQFSVERPDGSNFTLKIRSTKLEDSAMYFCASTRAPAEAYEQYFGPGTRLTVT.

This clone was seen more than once but under ten times. This chain links TRBV12-3 or TRBV12-4 with TRBJ1-4; no clear D. The CDR3 loop spans 13 amino acids. V gave up 3 bases and J gave up 8 bases, with 10 bases separating them. CDR3 sequence reads: CASSFRENEKLFF. The DNA for the CDR3 is TGTGCCAGCAGTTTTCGGGAGAACGAAAAACTGTTTTTT.

This rearrangement joins TRBV3-1 (or the pseudogene TRBV3-2) to TRBJ2-7; 9 bases are a match to TRBD1. With 5 bases clipped from V and 2 bases from J, the junction kept 4 bases outside the gene matches. This CDR3 spans 14 amino acids. In germline, CDR1 is LGHDT, CDR2 YNNKEL (reference sequence). CDR3 amino acids: CASSYGTGTYEQYF. Written as DNA, the CDR3 is TGTGCCAGCAGCTACGGGACAGGGACCTACGAGCAGTACTTC.

The chain employs TRBV5-1 and TRBJ2-3; 9 nucleotides agree with TRBD2. CDR1 is SGHRS and CDR2 is YFSETQ in the germline V gene. V shed 1 base and J 7 bases; nucleotides not matched to a gene: 4. The CDR3 runs to 14 residues. The CDR3, as DNA: TGCGCCAGCAGCTTGAATAGCGGGGGCTATACGCAGTATTTT. This sequence encodes CASSLNSGGYTQYF. The full variable domain, in which reference TRBV5-1 and TRBJ2-3 provide the parts outside the CDR3, is KAGVTQTPRYLIKTRGQQVTLSCSPISGHRSVSWYQQTPGQGLQFLFEYFSETQRNKGNFPGRFSGRQFSNSRSEMNVSTLELGDSALYLCASSLNSGGYTQYFGPGTRLTVL.

This sequence joins TRBV6-6 and TRBJ2-1; TRBD2 agrees at 10 bases. Germline assignment: CDR1 MNHNY and CDR2 SVGAGI (reference sequence). The CDR3 has 15 amino acids. J gave up 0 bases and V 7 bases, and 3 bases lay outside the gene matches. This chain's CDR3 is CASNLAGGSYNEQFF. The CDR3 nucleotides are TGTGCCAGCAATTTAGCGGGAGGCTCCTACAATGAGCAGTTCTTC.

This clone was observed a handful of times. V usage is TRBV2 and J usage is TRBJ2-7; D is perhaps TRBD1 (7 bases). V gave up 10 bases and J gave up 4 bases, with 17 bases separating them. This CDR3 has 13 residues. Germline V gene sequence: CDR1 SNHLY, CDR2 FYNNEI. The CDR3 spells CATRGRGEYEQYF. The CDR3 nucleotides are TGTGCCACCAGGGGCAGGGGGGAGTACGAGCAGTACTTC. The full variable domain, with the rest looked up from reference TRBV2 and TRBJ2-7, is EPEVTQTPSHQVTQMGQEVILRCVPISNHLYFYWYRQILGQKVEFLVSFYNNEISEKSEIFDDQFSVERPDGSNFTLKIRSTKLEDSAMYFCATRGRGEYEQYFGPGTRLTVT.